This is a list of T cell receptor beta chains from one sample in a study of blood T cell repertoires in COVID-19. The protocol was immunoSEQ multiplex PCR, while the TCRdb copy is restricted to in-frame clones and leaves out a portion. Of about 150,000 clones in the sample, approximately 86% were seen once. The specimen sequenced was peripheral blood. The receptor source for this set is an elderly man with COVID-19, enrolled during active disease. The CDR3 runs from the conserved cysteine through the conserved F or W. A D gene is named only where the DNA matches it firmly. Clone size is not always given. Where it is, it says once, few, many or a class for expanded clones.

>TRBV6-5|TRBJ2-3|-|TRBD2
TGTGCCAGCACGAAAAGCGGGGGCACAGATACGCAGTATTTT
CASTKSGGTDTQYF
>TRBV9|TRBJ1-3|-|-
TGTGCCAGCAGCGTAGCGAGTACAGGGAGCGACACCATATATTTT
CASSVASTGSDTIYF
>TRBV27|TRBJ1-2|-|-
TGTGCCAGCGGGGGAGGGGTCAACTATGGCTACACCTTC
CASGGGVNYGYTF
>TRBV9|TRBJ1-2|once|-
TGTGCCAGCAGCGTAGAGGACATTAACTATGGCTACACCTTC
CASSVEDINYGYTF
>TRBV6-5|TRBJ2-7|-|-
TGTGCCAGCAGCGAGGAGGAGGGCAGCTTTTACGAGCAGTACTTC
CASSEEEGSFYEQYF
>TRBV6-6|TRBJ1-2|-|-
TGTGCCAGCAGTTACTCGATCCCAGACTATGGCTACACCTTC
CASSYSIPDYGYTF
>TRBV11-3|TRBJ1-5|-|-
TGTGCCAGCAGCTTAGCCCAAAAGAGCGGTCAGCCCCAGCATTTT
CASSLAQKSGQPQHF
>TRBV5-1|TRBJ2-3|-|-
TGCGCCAGCAGCGGGACTCCTACTGGGGATACGCAGTATTTT
CASSGTPTGDTQYF
>TRBV5-5|TRBJ1-6|-|-
TGTGCCAGCAGCTTGGACGGGGATTCGGGGTCACCCCTCCACTTT
CASSLDGDSGSPLHF
>TRBV9|TRBJ1-1|few|-
TGTGCCAGCAGTCCCGACATTTACACTGAAGCTTTCTTT
CASSPDIYTEAFF
>TRBV11-2|TRBJ1-4|-|-
TGTGCCAGCAGCTACACTCGGGGGGAAAAACTGTTTTTT
CASSYTRGEKLFF
>TRBV20-1|TRBJ1-2|-|TRBD1
TGCAGTGCTAGTACAGGGGGACCTAACTATGGCTACACCTTC
CSASTGGPNYGYTF
>TRBV5-1|TRBJ1-4|-|-
TGCGCCAGCAGCTTGGGATACGGTGAGGGTGAAAAACTGTTTTTT
CASSLGYGEGEKLFF
>TRBV19|TRBJ1-2|once|TRBD1
TGTGCCAGTAGTATAGTTGGAGACAGGGGGCGTGGAGGCTACACCTTC
CASSIVGDRGRGGYTF
>TRBV3-1/TRBV3-2|TRBJ2-1|-|TRBD1
TGTGCCAGCAGCGCCCGGGACAGGGGAGGTGGTGAGCAGTTCTTC
CASSARDRGGGEQFF
>TRBV6-5|TRBJ1-2|once|TRBD1
TGTGCCAGCAGTTGGCGCCGGACAGGGAACAACTATGGCTACACCTTC
CASSWRRTGNNYGYTF
>TRBV5-1|TRBJ2-3|-|-
TGCGCCAGCAGCCTCCGGGGGGCTGAAGATACGCAGTATTTT
CASSLRGAEDTQYF
>TRBV5-1|TRBJ2-3|-|TRBD2
TGCGCCAGCAGCTTGTACCCGAGTCCGACCCGAGCGGGGGGGAGCACAGATACGCAGTATTTT
CASSLYPSPTRAGGSTDTQYF
>TRBV3-1/TRBV3-2|TRBJ1-4|-|-
TGTGCCAGCAGCTCAGTGGGGGGGAATGAAAAACTGTTTTTT
CASSSVGGNEKLFF
>TRBV19|TRBJ1-2|-|TRBD1
TGTGCCAGTTGGACAGGAAACTATGGCTACACCTTC
CASWTGNYGYTF
>TRBV27|TRBJ1-6|few|-
TGTGCCAGCAGTTTAAAGGGGCAGCACTATAATTCACCCCTCCACTTT
CASSLKGQHYNSPLHF
>TRBV5-1|TRBJ1-5|-|-
TGCGCCAGCAGCTTTCAAGGGGGGGGGCAGCCCCAGCATTTT
CASSFQGGGQPQHF
>TRBV6-6|TRBJ2-1|-|TRBD2
TGTGCCAGCAGCCCACCCGGGGGGGGCCGGGAGCAGTTCTTC
CASSPPGGGREQFF
>TRBV5-1|TRBJ2-2|-|TRBD1
TGCGCCAGCAGCCGAGACCAGAACAGGGGCGCCGGGGAGCTGTTTTTT
CASSRDQNRGAGELFF
>TRBV4-1|TRBJ1-2|-|TRBD1
TGCGCCAGCAGCCAAGGCAGGGGGCGGGGCTACACCTTC
CASSQGRGRGYTF
>TRBV4-3|TRBJ1-4|-|TRBD1
TGCGCCAGCAGCGTTGCAGGGGGCGCGACTAATGAAAAACTGTTTTTT
CASSVAGGATNEKLFF